Listed below are T cell receptor beta chains from one sample, sequenced in a study of blood T cell repertoires in COVID-19. Assay used: immunoSEQ multiplex PCR; TCRdb lists only in-frame clones, some missing. The sample has about 250,000 clones; 87% are singletons. The sequenced sample consisted of peripheral blood. The receptors derive from a man younger than 35 with active or convalescent COVID-19. CDR3s leave out the opening cysteine and the closing phenylalanine or tryptophan.

j_call	v_call	cdr3_aa
TRBJ2-2	TRBV27	ASSFDRGGTGELF
TRBJ1-1	TRBV18	ASSPNRQGNTEAF
TRBJ1-3	TRBV14	ASSQRGGTAGNTIY
TRBJ2-7	TRBV3-1/TRBV3-2	ASSPGQSIYEQY
TRBJ1-3	TRBV5-8	ASSAVARGNTIY
TRBJ1-6	TRBV6-5	ASRHGSSYNSPLH
TRBJ2-1	TRBV5-1	ASSLTGDSYNEQF
TRBJ1-5	TRBV7-8	ASTRGGAGGSIGQPQH
TRBJ2-7	TRBV5-6	ASSLAYYEQY
TRBJ2-1	TRBV5-1	ASSLGFRVSLAGYNEQF
TRBJ2-1	TRBV5-1	ASSTDIEQF
TRBJ1-5	TRBV28	ASSSVGQGNQPQH
TRBJ2-1	TRBV7-3	ASSLGLAGDFRNEQF
TRBJ2-3	TRBV5-1	ASSHRQGADTQY
TRBJ1-1	TRBV6-6	ASSYSIDRGQTEAF
TRBJ1-1	TRBV7-8	ASSLEHQGALAEAF
TRBJ2-7	TRBV15	ATSNTATSGVPYEQY
TRBJ2-1	TRBV2	ASSEITSQGEQF
TRBJ1-6	TRBV27	ASSLLPTGTNSPLH
TRBJ2-5	TRBV2	ASTGQTYQETQY
TRBJ2-1	TRBV28	ASSGVNEQF
TRBJ2-3	TRBV7-3	ASSPGTSGHTDTQY
TRBJ1-1	TRBV7-6	ASSIGQGGTEAF
TRBJ2-3	TRBV6-5	ASSSLAGGPDTQY
TRBJ2-1	TRBV5-1	ASSPLPLAGLYNEQF
TRBJ2-2	TRBV6-2/TRBV6-3	ASSPWGGSNTGELF
TRBJ2-1	TRBV2	ASRAGTGGRGEQF
TRBJ1-2	TRBV30	AWSVLSLPYGYT
TRBJ1-2	TRBV7-2	ASSPAQGPSGYT
TRBJ1-1	TRBV19	ASRRATEAF
TRBJ2-7	TRBV5-4	ASSLYLTGLILHEQY
TRBJ2-7	TRBV29-1	SVRDGTYEQY
TRBJ1-1	TRBV6-5	ASSRGSNTEAF
TRBJ2-1	TRBV7-3	ASSLKPRLAGKDEQF
TRBJ1-5	TRBV18	ASSPDRTNQPQH
TRBJ1-5	TRBV9	ASSARQGGQPQH
TRBJ2-3	TRBV18	ASSPSGDTSTQY
TRBJ2-2	TRBV7-2	ASSLDRGIRNTGELF
TRBJ2-1	TRBV2	ASSGLAGEYNEQF
TRBJ1-2	TRBV9	ASSGRDSQSYGYT
TRBJ2-1	TRBV7-6	ASRELAGGRNEQF
TRBJ2-4	TRBV28	ASSFTGTHGNIQY
TRBJ2-3	TRBV7-6	ASSLGSWRGTDTQY
TRBJ1-5	TRBV28	ASSLTGGHQPQH
TRBJ2-7	TRBV5-1	ASSQTIQDIILEQY
TRBJ2-1	TRBV13	ASSGVGVSNEQF
TRBJ1-1	TRBV10-3	AISESTPGGRAF
TRBJ1-4	TRBV6-6	ASSSQHRGGEEKLF
TRBJ2-1	TRBV12-3/TRBV12-4	ASSLVTGLF
TRBJ2-2	TRBV9	ASSHKTGELF
TRBJ1-1	TRBV3-1/TRBV3-2	ASSQDPVVDRDFWTEAF
TRBJ2-7	TRBV2	ASRLMGGSSYEQY
TRBJ2-3	TRBV14	ASSQRASGGILDQDTQY
TRBJ1-3	TRBV7-6	ASSLVTGNSGNTIY
TRBJ2-4	TRBV19	ASSKGGGERNIQY